These 2 T cell receptor beta chains were sequenced from one sample in a study of PD-1 blockade in classical Hodgkin lymphoma. Autologous stem cell transplantation was followed by relapse in every patient, and brentuximab vedotin exposure varied. This table comes from immunoSEQ multiplex PCR, and its TCRdb copy is limited to in-frame clones, with some not included. The repertoire has about 21,000 clones, roughly 70% of them found once; the top ten carry approximately 17%. The sequencing here drew on peripheral blood mononuclear cells (PBMCs), taken at baseline. All receptors derive from a human donor with classical Hodgkin lymphoma.

Only a few counts were recorded for this clone. The chain employs TRBV4-1 and TRBJ1-3; no clear D gene. V shed 4 bases and J shed 4 bases, with 20 bases lying between them. From germline, CDR1 is MGHRA and CDR2 YSYEKL. The CDR3 spans 17 residues. The CDR3 nucleotides are TGCGCCAGCAGCCTCGTGCCGGGAGACAAATCGGGAAACACCATATATTTT. Translated, it gives CASSLVPGDKSGNTIYF.

A remark on this clone: The junction departs from germline at one end; a sequencing error may be responsible. This chain uses TRBV7-9 with TRBJ1-2; 7 bases match TRBD1. This CDR3 has 17 residues. Germline V gives CDR1 SEHNR, CDR2 FQNEAQ (reference sequence). The CDR3 loop reads CASTLKASQGKNYGYTF. In DNA form, the CDR3 reads TGTGCCAGCACCTTAAAAGCATCACAGGGGAAGAACTATGGCTACACCTTC.